A single sample gave rise to the 13 T cell receptor beta chains below, sequenced in a study of T cell responses to AZD1222 COVID-19 vaccine. Method: immunoSEQ multiplex PCR; TCRdb's copy keeps in-frame clones and lacks some. The sample has approximately 79,000 clones; about 88% are singletons. The material was peripheral blood, obtained on day 0 of AZD1222 vaccination. These TCRs come from an adult in good health.

This clone has only a few counts. The chain links TRBV2 to TRBJ2-1; D is ambiguous. This CDR3 comprises 14 residues. Trimming took off 3 bases at V and 5 bases at J, with 11 bases between the two ends. CDR1 is SNHLY and CDR2 is FYNNEI in the germline V gene. The CDR3 DNA reads as TGTGCCAGCAGTGAGGGCTGGGCGGACAATGAGCAGTTCTTC. This sequence encodes CASSEGWADNEQFF.

This chain links TRBV5-6 with TRBJ1-2, with unresolved D. In germline, CDR1 is SGHDT, CDR2 YYEEEE. V lost 4 bases, J lost 4 bases, and 17 bases lay in between. The CDR3 is 15 residues long. DNA for the CDR3: TGTGCCAGCAGCCGGGTTGGTACAAGTCTCTATGGCTACACCTTC. Encoded protein: CASSRVGTSLYGYTF.

The J gene is TRBJ1-5, the V gene TRBV5-5; D is perhaps TRBD1 (6 bases). V was shortened by 2 bases and J by 7 bases, with 16 bases between the two germline ends. The CDR3 extends over 15 amino acids. Germline V gene data show CDR1 as SGHKS and CDR2 as YYEKEE (reference sequence). The CDR3 loop reads CASSLDSGAGQPQHF. The CDR3, as DNA: TGTGCCAGCAGCTTAGACTCAGGGGCAGGACAGCCCCAGCATTTT.

Only a few counts were recorded for this clone. CDR3 coding DNA: TGTGCCAGCAGTGAAAAATCGTTTAGCGGGAATAAGAACACAGATACGCAGTATTTT. Translation: CASSEKSFSGNKNTDTQYF. The V gene is TRBV6-1, the J gene TRBJ2-3; 8 bases line up with TRBD2. V was clipped by 2 bases and J by 2 bases; unmatched bases: 15. The CDR3 extends over 19 amino acids. Germline-derived CDR1 and CDR2 are MNHNS and SASEGT.

The V call is TRBV9, the J call TRBJ2-3; D not certain. The V gene lost 6 bases and the J gene lost 3 bases, with 5 bases spanning the gap. The CDR3 length is 11 residues. Germline V gene lookup returns CDR1 SGDLS and CDR2 YYNGEE. The CDR3 reads CASTVTDTQYF. CDR3 nucleotide sequence: TGTGCCAGCACTGTGACAGATACGCAGTATTTT.

V usage is TRBV5-8 and J usage is TRBJ2-5; maybe TRBD2 (6 bases). CDR1 is SGHTS, CDR2 YDEGEE, per germline. The CDR3 is 14 amino acids. Trimming took off 7 bases at V and 4 bases at J, with 17 bases between the two ends. The CDR3 reads CASRVGGDRETQYF. The CDR3 nucleotides are TGTGCCAGCCGGGTTGGAGGGGATCGAGAGACCCAGTACTTC.

The gene calls are TRBV9 and TRBJ2-3; 9 bases agree with TRBD1. CDR1 and CDR2 (germline): SGDLS, YYNGEE. The ends lost 5 bases at V and 6 bases at J; junction bases unmatched: 16. The CDR3 runs to 17 residues. Written as DNA, the CDR3 is TGTGCCAGCAGTGGAGCACCGGGACAGGGCTTTGGGGATACGCAGTATTTT. This gives the protein CASSGAPGQGFGDTQYF.

The sample holds one count of this clone. The J gene is TRBJ1-2, the V gene TRBV6-5; 7 nucleotides line up with TRBD1. CDR3 length: 14 amino acids. Germline-derived CDR1 and CDR2 are MNHEY and SVGAGI. V shed 6 bases, J shed 13 bases, and the junction held 17 bases outside the gene matches. CDR3 nucleotides: TGTGCCAGCAGAGTGGACGTAGGGGGCAGCACGGCCACCTTC. It translates to CASRVDVGGSTATF.

The chain uses TRBV4-2 and TRBJ2-2, with a weak D call TRBD1 (5 bases). Germline CDR1 LGHNA, CDR2 YNFKEQ. This CDR3 is 15 amino acids long. The V and J ends lost 1 base and 5 bases respectively, with 11 bases between them. This chain's CDR3 is CASSQVQGSTGELFF. DNA of the CDR3: TGTGCCAGCAGCCAAGTCCAGGGTAGTACCGGGGAGCTGTTTTTT.

This chain links TRBV18 with TRBJ2-5; 7 bases map to TRBD1. The CDR3 sequence is 14 residues long. The V and J ends lost 4 bases and 5 bases, in that order; junction bases with no gene match: 7. The germline V gene has CDR1 KGHSH and CDR2 LQKENI. This CDR3 is CASSLTGYSETQYF. CDR3 DNA sequence: TGTGCCAGCTCACTGACAGGGTATAGTGAGACCCAGTACTTC.

The chain carries TRBV4-1 and TRBJ2-2; the D is unclear. Germline CDR1 and CDR2: MGHRA and YSYEKL. CDR3 length equals 15 residues. V lost 0 bases and J 5 bases, leaving 10 bases between the germline ends. The CDR3 region has the DNA TGCGCCAGCAGCCAAGAACGGGTAGGGACCGGGGAGCTGTTTTTT. Amino acid sequence: CASSQERVGTGELFF.

The chain carries TRBV5-6 and TRBJ1-2; D may be TRBD1 (5 bases). This CDR3 spans 14 amino acids. Germline values: CDR1 SGHDT, CDR2 YYEEEE. V gave up 4 bases and J gave up 2 bases, with 12 bases separating them. The CDR3 here is CASSLDTLNYGYTF. The DNA for the CDR3 is TGTGCCAGCAGCCTGGACACCCTCAACTATGGCTACACCTTC.

The rearrangement joins TRBV3-1 (or the pseudogene TRBV3-2) to TRBJ1-2; D possibly corresponds to TRBD1 (5 bases). V was cut by 3 bases and J by 4 bases, with 12 bases left in between. This CDR3 contains 14 residues. In germline, CDR1 is LGHDT, CDR2 YNNKEL (reference sequence). The CDR3 loop is CASSQAGPSYGYTF. The CDR3, as DNA: TGTGCCAGCAGCCAGGCAGGGCCTAGCTATGGCTACACCTTC.